This T cell receptor (beta chain) came from a study of cytomegalovirus exposure and HLA in healthy donors. Study in general: The study placed 70% to 90% of its 398 genotyped donors in the Caucasian-associated ancestry cluster.

From germline, CDR1 is ENHRY and CDR2 SYGVKD. The length of the CDR3 is 17 residues. Unmatched junction bases numbered 12, after V lost 0 bases and J lost 8 bases. In nominal health when sampled, donors likely had unrecorded immune exposures nonetheless. PCR employed 60 Vbeta and 13 Jbeta primers. The table came from immunoSEQ multiplex PCR; TCRdb's copy has only in-frame clones and leaves some out. The sample carries 95,000 to 150,000 clones, around 75% recorded once. Whole-study results and caveats: The authors enumerated roughly 160 TCR beta chains as linked to cytomegalovirus. In terms of immune exposure information, only CMV serostatus was available.

Concerning this clone itself: As yet, its antigen is unknown.

The chain recombines TRBV10-3 with TRBJ2-2; 7 bases match TRBD2. The TCR was taken from a man between 25 and 39 years old in good health and CMV-seronegative. Sequenced sample: PBMCs. DNA of the CDR3: TGTGCCATCAGTGAGTCGCGCGGGGGACCTAGGACGGGGGAGCTGTTTTTT. This gives the protein CAISESRGGPRTGELFF.